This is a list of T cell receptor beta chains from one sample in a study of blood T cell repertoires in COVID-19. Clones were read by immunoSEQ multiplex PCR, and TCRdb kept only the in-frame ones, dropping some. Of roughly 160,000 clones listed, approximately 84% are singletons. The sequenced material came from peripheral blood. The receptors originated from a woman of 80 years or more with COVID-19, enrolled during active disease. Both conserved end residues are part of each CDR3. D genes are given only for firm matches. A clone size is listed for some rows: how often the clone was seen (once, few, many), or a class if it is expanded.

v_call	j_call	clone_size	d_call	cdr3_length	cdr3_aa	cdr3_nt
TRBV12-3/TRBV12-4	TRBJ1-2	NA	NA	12	CASKMGGGGYTF	TGTGCCAGCAAAATGGGGGGTGGTGGCTACACCTTC
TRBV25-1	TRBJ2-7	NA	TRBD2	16	CASSEFLRGGTYEQYF	TGTGCCAGCAGTGAATTTCTGCGGGGGGGTACCTACGAGCAGTACTTC
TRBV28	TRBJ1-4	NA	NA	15	CASSSQGRANEKLFF	TGTGCCAGCAGTTCGCAGGGTCGGGCTAATGAAAAACTGTTTTTT
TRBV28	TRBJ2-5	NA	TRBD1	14	CASKGQVYQETQYF	TGTGCCAGCAAAGGACAGGTGTACCAAGAGACCCAGTACTTC
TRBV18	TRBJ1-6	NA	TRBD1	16	CASSPDRGRGNSPLHF	TGTGCCAGCTCACCAGACAGGGGGCGCGGTAATTCACCCCTCCACTTT
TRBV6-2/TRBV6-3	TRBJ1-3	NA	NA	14	CASSEHRSGNTIYF	TGTGCCAGCAGTGAGCATCGCTCTGGAAACACCATATATTTT
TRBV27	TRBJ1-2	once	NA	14	CASSLRGTIYGYTF	TGTGCCAGCAGTTTAAGGGGGACGATATATGGCTACACCTTC
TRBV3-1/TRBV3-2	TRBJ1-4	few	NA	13	CASSRRGSEKLFF	TGTGCCAGCAGTCGGCGGGGAAGTGAAAAACTGTTTTTT
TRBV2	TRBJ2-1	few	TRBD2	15	CASSEAWTSGVEQFF	TGTGCCAGCAGTGAGGCCTGGACTAGCGGGGTTGAGCAGTTCTTC
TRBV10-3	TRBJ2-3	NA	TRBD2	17	CAISAWGVAGNTDTQYF	TGTGCCATCAGTGCTTGGGGGGTAGCGGGAAACACAGATACGCAGTATTTT
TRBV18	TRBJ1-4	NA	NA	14	CASHLGGLSEKLFF	TGTGCCAGCCACCTAGGAGGCCTATCCGAAAAACTGTTTTTT
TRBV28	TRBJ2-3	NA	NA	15	CASSFYGTSTDTQYF	TGTGCCAGCAGTTTTTACGGGACTAGCACAGATACGCAGTATTTT
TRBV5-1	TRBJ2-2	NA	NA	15	CASSYRSGNTGELFF	TGCGCCAGCAGCTACCGGAGCGGAAACACCGGGGAGCTGTTTTTT
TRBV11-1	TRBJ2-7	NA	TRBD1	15	CASSSPGQGAGEQYF	TGTGCCAGCAGCTCTCCGGGACAGGGGGCGGGAGAGCAGTACTTC